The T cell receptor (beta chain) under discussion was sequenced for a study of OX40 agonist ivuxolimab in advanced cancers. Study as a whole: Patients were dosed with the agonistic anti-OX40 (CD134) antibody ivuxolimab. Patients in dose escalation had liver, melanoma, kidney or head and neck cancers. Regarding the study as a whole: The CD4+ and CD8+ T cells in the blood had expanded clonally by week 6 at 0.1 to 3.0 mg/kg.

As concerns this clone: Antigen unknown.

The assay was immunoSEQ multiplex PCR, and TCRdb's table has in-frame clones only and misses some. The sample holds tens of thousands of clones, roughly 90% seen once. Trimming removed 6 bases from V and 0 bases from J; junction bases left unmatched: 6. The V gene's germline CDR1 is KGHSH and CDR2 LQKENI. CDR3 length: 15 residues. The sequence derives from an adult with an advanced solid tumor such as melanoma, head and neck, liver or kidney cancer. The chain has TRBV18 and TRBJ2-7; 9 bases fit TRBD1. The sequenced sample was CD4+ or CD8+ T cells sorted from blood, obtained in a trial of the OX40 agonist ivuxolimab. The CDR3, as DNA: TGTGCCAGCTCCCGGGACAGGGCTACCTCCTACGAGCAGTACTTC. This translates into CASSRDRATSYEQYF.